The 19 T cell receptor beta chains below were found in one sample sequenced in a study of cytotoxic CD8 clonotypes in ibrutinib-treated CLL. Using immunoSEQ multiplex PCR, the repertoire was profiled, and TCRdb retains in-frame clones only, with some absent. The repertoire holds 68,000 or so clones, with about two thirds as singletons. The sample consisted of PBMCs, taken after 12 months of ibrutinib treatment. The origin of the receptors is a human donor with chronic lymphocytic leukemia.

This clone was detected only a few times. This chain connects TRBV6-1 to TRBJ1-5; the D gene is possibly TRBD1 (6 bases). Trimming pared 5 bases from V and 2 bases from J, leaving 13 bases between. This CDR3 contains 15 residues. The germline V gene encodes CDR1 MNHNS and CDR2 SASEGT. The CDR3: CASSSGARGNQPQHF. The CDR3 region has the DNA TGTGCCAGCAGTTCGGGGGCGCGGGGCAATCAGCCCCAGCATTTT.

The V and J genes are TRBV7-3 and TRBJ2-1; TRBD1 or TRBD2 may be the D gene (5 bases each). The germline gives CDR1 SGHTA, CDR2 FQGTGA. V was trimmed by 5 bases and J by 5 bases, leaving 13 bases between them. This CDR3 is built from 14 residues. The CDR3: CASSRALGDNEQFF. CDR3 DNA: TGTGCCAGCAGCCGGGCTCTGGGGGACAATGAGCAGTTCTTC.

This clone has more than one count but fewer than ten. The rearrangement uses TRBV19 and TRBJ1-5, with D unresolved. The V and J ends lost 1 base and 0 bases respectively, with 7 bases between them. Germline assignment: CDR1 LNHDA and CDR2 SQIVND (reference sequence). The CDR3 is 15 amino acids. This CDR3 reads CASSIVGNSNQPQHF. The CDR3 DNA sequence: TGTGCCAGTAGTATAGTCGGAAATAGCAATCAGCCCCAGCATTTT.

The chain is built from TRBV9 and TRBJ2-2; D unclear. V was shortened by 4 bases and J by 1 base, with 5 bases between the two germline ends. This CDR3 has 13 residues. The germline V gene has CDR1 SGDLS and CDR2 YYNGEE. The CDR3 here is CASSSWNTGELFF. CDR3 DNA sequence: TGTGCCAGCAGCTCATGGAACACCGGGGAGCTGTTTTTT.

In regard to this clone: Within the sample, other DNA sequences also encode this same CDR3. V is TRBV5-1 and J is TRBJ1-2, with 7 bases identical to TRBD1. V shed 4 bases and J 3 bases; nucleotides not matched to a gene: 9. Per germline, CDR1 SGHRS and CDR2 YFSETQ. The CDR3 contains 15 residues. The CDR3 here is CASSASGQRDYGYTF. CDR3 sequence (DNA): TGCGCCAGCAGCGCCTCGGGACAGAGAGACTATGGCTACACCTTC.

The CDR3 here is CASSLRGTGYNEQFF. CDR3 bases: TGTGCCAGCAGCTTAAGGGGGACAGGCTACAATGAGCAGTTCTTC. The chain couples TRBV7-3 to TRBJ2-1; 8 bases fit TRBD1. V shed 1 base, J shed 3 bases, and the junction held 2 bases outside the gene matches. The CDR3 is made up of 15 amino acids. Germline V CDR1 and CDR2: SGHTA, FQGTGA.

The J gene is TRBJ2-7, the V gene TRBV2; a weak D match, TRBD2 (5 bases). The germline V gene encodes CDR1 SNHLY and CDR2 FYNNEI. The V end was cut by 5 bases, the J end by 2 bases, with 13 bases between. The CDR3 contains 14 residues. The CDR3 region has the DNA TGTGCCAGCAGTTTGGGAGACGGCACCTACGAGCAGTACTTC. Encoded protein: CASSLGDGTYEQYF.

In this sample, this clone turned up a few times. As DNA, the CDR3 is TGTGCCAGCAGCCATGGACAGAACTATGGCTACACCTTC. Translating it yields CASSHGQNYGYTF. The genes are TRBV4-2 and TRBJ1-2, with D perhaps TRBD1 (6 bases). This CDR3 spans 13 amino acids. V was clipped by 3 bases and J by 2 bases, with 7 bases between them. CDR1 is LGHNA, CDR2 YNFKEQ, per germline.

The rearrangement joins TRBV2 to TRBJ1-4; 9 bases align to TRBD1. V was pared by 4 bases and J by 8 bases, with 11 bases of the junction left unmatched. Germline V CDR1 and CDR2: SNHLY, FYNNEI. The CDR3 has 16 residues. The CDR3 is CASSAWRAGTGEKLFF. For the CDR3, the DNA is TGTGCCAGCAGTGCTTGGCGCGCCGGGACAGGGGAAAAACTGTTTTTT.

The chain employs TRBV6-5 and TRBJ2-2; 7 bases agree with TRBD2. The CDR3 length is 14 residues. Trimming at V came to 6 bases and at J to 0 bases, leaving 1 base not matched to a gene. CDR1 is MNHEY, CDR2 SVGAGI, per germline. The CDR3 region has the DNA TGTGCCAGCAGCGGACTAGCGAACACCGGGGAGCTGTTTTTT. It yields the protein CASSGLANTGELFF.

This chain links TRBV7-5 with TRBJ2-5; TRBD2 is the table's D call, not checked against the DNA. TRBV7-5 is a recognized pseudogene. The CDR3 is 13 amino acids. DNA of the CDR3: TGTGCCCAGTGGACTCTAGCGGAAGAGACCCAGTACTTC. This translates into CAQWTLAEETQYF.

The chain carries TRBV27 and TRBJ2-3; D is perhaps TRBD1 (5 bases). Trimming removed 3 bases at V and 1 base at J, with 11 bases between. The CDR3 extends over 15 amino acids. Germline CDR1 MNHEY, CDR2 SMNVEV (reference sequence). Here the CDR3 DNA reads TGTGCCAGCAGTTTCTTACAGGCCCGCACAGATACGCAGTATTTT. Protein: CASSFLQARTDTQYF.

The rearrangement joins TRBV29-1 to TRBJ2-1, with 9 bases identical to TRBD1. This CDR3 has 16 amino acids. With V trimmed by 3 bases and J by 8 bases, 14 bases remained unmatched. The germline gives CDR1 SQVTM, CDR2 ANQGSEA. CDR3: CSVDSRDRVLSDEQFF. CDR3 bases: TGCAGCGTTGATAGTCGGGACAGGGTTTTAAGCGATGAGCAGTTCTTC.

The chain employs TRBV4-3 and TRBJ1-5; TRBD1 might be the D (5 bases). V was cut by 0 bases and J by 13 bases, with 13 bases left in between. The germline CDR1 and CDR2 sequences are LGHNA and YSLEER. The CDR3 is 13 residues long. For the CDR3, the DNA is TGCGCCAGCAGCCAAGATCGGGGGGACGTGCAGCATTTT. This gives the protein CASSQDRGDVQHF.

The CDR3 protein is CATSRDGPGGYTF. The CDR3 DNA reads TGTGCCACCAGCAGAGATGGTCCTGGCGGCTACACCTTC. The chain carries TRBV15 and TRBJ1-2; D ambiguous. Germline loops: CDR1 LNHNV, CDR2 YYDKDF (reference sequence). This CDR3 has 13 residues. Trimming shortened V by 0 bases and J by 8 bases, and 10 bases separated the two germline ends.

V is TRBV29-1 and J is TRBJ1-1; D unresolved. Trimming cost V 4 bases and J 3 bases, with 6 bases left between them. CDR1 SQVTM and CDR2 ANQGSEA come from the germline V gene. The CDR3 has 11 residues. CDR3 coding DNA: TGCAGCGTTGTATACGACACTGAAGCTTTCTTT. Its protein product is CSVVYDTEAFF.

The CDR3, as DNA: TGTGCCAGCAGCTTAGCGCCTCGGGACAGGGGCTACGAGCAGTACTTC. Its protein product is CASSLAPRDRGYEQYF. V usage is TRBV7-2 and J usage is TRBJ2-7; TRBD1 matches at 10 bases. J lost 3 bases, V lost 0 bases, and 5 bases had no gene match. The CDR3 is made up of 16 amino acids. Germline values: CDR1 SGHTA, CDR2 FQGNSA.

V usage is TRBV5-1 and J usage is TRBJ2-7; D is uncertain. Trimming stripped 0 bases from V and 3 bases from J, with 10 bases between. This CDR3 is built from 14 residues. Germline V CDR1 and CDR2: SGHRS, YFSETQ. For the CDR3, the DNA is TGCGCCAGCAGCTTGGAGACACATAGCTACGAGCAGTACTTC. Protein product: CASSLETHSYEQYF.

For the CDR3, the DNA is TGTGCCAGCAGCACTCGACAGGTTGGGGGTCCAGCTAACTATGGCTACACCTTC. Translation gives CASSTRQVGGPANYGYTF. The rearrangement uses TRBV7-9 and TRBJ1-2; D might be TRBD1 (6 bases). The CDR3 contains 18 residues. Per the germline V gene, CDR1 is SEHNR and CDR2 is FQNEAQ (reference sequence). Trimming pared 5 bases from V and 0 bases from J, leaving 22 bases between.